This T cell receptor (beta chain) was recovered during a study of blood T cell repertoires in COVID-19 (dated by TCRdb to the early 2020s). Study-wide context: Samples covering the acute and convalescent phases of COVID-19 were provided by collaborators in the United States, Italy and Spain. The material from the prospective study consisted of cDNA or gDNA derived from T cells, B-cell-depleted T cells, or PBMCs. Subjects who had been exposed to COVID-19, were actively infected with it, or had recovered from it provided the deeply sampled blood TCRbeta repertoires that made up the dataset. The repertoires were made available in a free public database intended to serve as a resource for research on the immune response to SARS-CoV-2. Samples were obtained from the ongoing ImmuneRACE study (first 160 participants) and from some 1,300 subjects provided by 6 global collaborators. Sample metadata almost always included a de-identified subject ID, COVID-19 status, age in years and sex. HLA class I and class II types, where available, came from metadata supplied by the sample provider rather than from assay-based typing. General study outcomes and caveats: The quantity of clinical and demographic metadata differed by source and by participant and was supplied without curation.

TCRbeta CDR3 regions were amplified from genomic DNA by means of the immunoSEQ Assay, a bias-controlled multiplex PCR. The authors processed their data as follows. Nucleated cell counts per sample were estimated from amplification of reference gene primers within the assay. To quantify the absolute abundance of each unique TCRbeta CDR3 rearrangement, sequence reads were collapsed and filtered. For each sample, productive Simpson clonality was calculated by taking the square root of Simpson's diversity index across productive rearrangements. The immuneACCESS repertoire file appears here via TCRdb, limited to in-frame rearrangements. These files lack a portion of the clones; in checked studies, under half of the deficit traces to unresolved V genes, and the cause of the others is not known. The DNA gave D and trimming, while V, J and clone size come from that table. This sample is represented by over 150,000 clones; about 86% of them were singletons. The ten largest clones take up 7% of the sample.

CDR3 length: 14 amino acids, cysteine to phenylalanine. The CDR3 DNA has 42 bases and is translated from base 1. The germline ends are 13 bases apart after V is trimmed by 5 bases and J by 2 bases. The germline V gene gives CDR1 as SGHTA and CDR2 as FQGNSA. Each collaborating institution followed its own protocols to collect whole blood in K2EDTA tubes. Collaborator samples were shipped for TCRbeta analysis as frozen whole blood, isolated PBMCs, or DNA extracted from either sample type. A note on this clone: Its antigen is currently not known. Base qualities were left out, and no much larger clone turns up one base away.

The clonotype was recovered from a man aged 45-65 years with active or convalescent COVID-19. The chain couples TRBV7-2 to TRBJ2-7, with a tentative D gene TRBD1 over 5 matching bases. What was sequenced was peripheral blood. The CDR3 is CASSLSGLPYEQYF. The nucleotides are TGTGCCAGCAGCCTATCAGGGCTCCCCTACGAGCAGTACTTC.